A single sample is the source of the 4 T cell receptor beta chains below, sequenced in a study of cytomegalovirus exposure and HLA in healthy donors. The PCR had 60 Vbeta and 13 Jbeta primers. The protocol was immunoSEQ multiplex PCR, while the TCRdb copy is restricted to in-frame clones and leaves out a portion. The data hold roughly 77,000 clones, with about two thirds observed a single time. What was sequenced was PBMCs. Receptors originate from a woman between 45 and 65 years old in good health and CMV-seropositive.

The rearrangement uses TRBV19 and TRBJ1-3; D gene ambiguous. This CDR3 is 15 amino acids long. V gave up 0 bases and J gave up 2 bases, with 8 bases separating them. Germline CDR1 and CDR2: LNHDA and SQIVND (reference sequence). CDR3 amino acids: CASSIESQAGNTIYF. The CDR3 DNA reads as TGTGCCAGTAGTATAGAATCCCAGGCTGGAAACACCATATATTTT.

This clone was detected only a few times. V usage is TRBV27 and J usage is TRBJ2-5; D may be TRBD1 (6 bases). Trimming shortened V by 2 bases and J by 5 bases, and 6 bases separated the two germline ends. The CDR3 loop spans 12 amino acids. Germline V gene sequence: CDR1 MNHEY, CDR2 SMNVEV (reference sequence). In DNA, the CDR3 is TGTGCCAGCAGTTTAAGGGGGGAGACCCAGTACTTC. It yields the protein CASSLRGETQYF.

CDR3 coding DNA: TGTGCCACCAGCATCGACAGGGAAAACACCGGGGAGCTGTTTTTT. Amino acid sequence: CATSIDRENTGELFF. The chain links TRBV15 to TRBJ2-2; 7 positions agree with TRBD1. Trimming removed 4 bases from V and 2 bases from J; junction bases left unmatched: 4. There are 15 residues in the CDR3. CDR1 is LNHNV and CDR2 is YYDKDF in the germline V gene (reference sequence).

V is TRBV6-1 and J is TRBJ2-7; 9 bases agree with TRBD1. Losses at the gene ends were 10 bases for V and 2 bases for J; bases not matched to a gene: 9. The V gene's germline CDR1 is MNHNS and CDR2 SASEGT. The CDR3 is made up of 14 amino acids. In nucleotides, the CDR3 is TGTGCCACAACCGGGACAGGGCTCCCCTACGAGCAGTACGTC. This codes for CATTGTGLPYEQYV.